The clone carrying this T cell receptor beta chain was counted many times. The CDR3 is 14 residues long. V gave up 7 bases and J gave up 7 bases; unmatched junction bases: 4. Per the germline V gene, CDR1 is LNHDA and CDR2 is SQIVND (reference sequence). The data stem from a study of T cells after yellow fever vaccination. TCRdb reanalysed the 5' RACE reads using MiXCR and keeps one entry per CDR3 protein. Of 25,000 to 30,000 distinct CDR3 sequences detected, 5% to 6% appear once; the ten largest clones hold roughly two fifths. The sample here was CD8+ T cells sorted from PBMCs, taken 10 days after the yellow fever booster vaccination. The rearrangement uses TRBV19 and TRBJ2-2; 12 bases are shared with TRBD2. This receptor was obtained from a man aged 25 to 40 who received the YFV17D yellow fever vaccine. CDR3 coding DNA: TGTGCCAGTACCCCGGGACTAGCGGGCGGGGAGCTGTTTTTT. This sequence encodes CASTPGLAGGELFF.